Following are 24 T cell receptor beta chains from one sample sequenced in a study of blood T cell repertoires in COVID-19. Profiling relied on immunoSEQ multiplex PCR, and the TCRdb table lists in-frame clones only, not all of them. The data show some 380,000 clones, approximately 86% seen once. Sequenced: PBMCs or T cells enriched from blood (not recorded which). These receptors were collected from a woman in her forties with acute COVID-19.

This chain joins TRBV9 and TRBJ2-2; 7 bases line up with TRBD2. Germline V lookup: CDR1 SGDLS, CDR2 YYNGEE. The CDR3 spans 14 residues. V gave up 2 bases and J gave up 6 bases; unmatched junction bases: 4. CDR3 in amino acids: CASSVSSGPGELFF. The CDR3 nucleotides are TGTGCCAGCAGCGTTTCTAGCGGACCCGGGGAGCTGTTTTTT. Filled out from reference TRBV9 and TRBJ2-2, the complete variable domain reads DSGVTQTPKHLITATGQRVTLRCSPRSGDLSVYWYQQSLDQGLQFLIQYYNGEERAKGNILERFSAQQFPDLHSELNLSSLELGDSALYFCASSVSSGPGELFFGEGSRLTVL.

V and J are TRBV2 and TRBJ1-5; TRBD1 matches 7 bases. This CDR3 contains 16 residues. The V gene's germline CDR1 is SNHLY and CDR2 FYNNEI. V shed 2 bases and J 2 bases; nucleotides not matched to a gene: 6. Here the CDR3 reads CASSESRGRGNQPQHF. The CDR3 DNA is TGTGCCAGCAGTGAATCGAGGGGGCGAGGCAATCAGCCCCAGCATTTT.

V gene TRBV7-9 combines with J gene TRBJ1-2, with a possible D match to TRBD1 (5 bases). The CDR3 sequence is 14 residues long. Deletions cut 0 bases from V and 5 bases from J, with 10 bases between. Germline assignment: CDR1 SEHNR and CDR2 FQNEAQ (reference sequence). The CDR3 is CASSLAFAGYGYTF. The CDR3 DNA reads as TGTGCCAGCAGCTTAGCGTTCGCAGGGTATGGCTACACCTTC.

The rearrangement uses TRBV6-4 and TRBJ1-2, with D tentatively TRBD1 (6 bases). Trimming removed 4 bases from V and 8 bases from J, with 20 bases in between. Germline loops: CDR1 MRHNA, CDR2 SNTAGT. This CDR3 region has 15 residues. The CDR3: CASSVSPSGAEGYTF. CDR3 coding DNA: TGTGCCAGCAGTGTTTCCCCGTCAGGGGCGGAGGGCTACACCTTC.

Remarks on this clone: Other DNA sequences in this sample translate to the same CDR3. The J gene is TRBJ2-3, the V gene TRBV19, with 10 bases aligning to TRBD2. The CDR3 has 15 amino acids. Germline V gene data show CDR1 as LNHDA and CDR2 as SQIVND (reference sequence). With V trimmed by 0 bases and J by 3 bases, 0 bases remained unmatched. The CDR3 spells CASSIDSGGTDTQYF. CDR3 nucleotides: TGTGCCAGTAGTATAGATAGCGGGGGGACAGATACGCAGTATTTT.

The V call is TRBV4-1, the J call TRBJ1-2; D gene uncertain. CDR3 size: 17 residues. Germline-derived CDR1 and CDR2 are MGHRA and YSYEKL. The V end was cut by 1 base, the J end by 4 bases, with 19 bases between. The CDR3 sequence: CASSQVYGRREGYGYTF. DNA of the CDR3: TGCGCCAGCAGCCAAGTCTACGGTAGGAGGGAGGGCTATGGCTACACCTTC.

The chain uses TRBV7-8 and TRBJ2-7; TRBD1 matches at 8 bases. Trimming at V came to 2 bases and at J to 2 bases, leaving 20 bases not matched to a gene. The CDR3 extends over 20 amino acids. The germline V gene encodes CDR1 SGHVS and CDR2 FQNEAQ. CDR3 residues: CASSLISAGGASTPPYEQYF. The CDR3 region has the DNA TGTGCCAGCAGCTTAATCTCGGCAGGGGGCGCCTCAACCCCCCCCTACGAGCAGTACTTC.

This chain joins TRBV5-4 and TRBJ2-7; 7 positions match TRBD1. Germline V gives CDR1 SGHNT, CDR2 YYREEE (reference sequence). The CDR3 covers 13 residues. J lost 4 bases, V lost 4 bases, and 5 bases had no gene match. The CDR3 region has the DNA TGTGCCAGCAGCCCCGGGACAGTATACGAGCAGTACTTC. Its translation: CASSPGTVYEQYF. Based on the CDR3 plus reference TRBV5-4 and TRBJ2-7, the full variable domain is ETGVTQSPTHLIKTRGQQVTLRCSSQSGHNTVSWYQQALGQGPQFIFQYYREEENGRGNFPPRFSGLQFPNYSSELNVNALELDDSALYLCASSPGTVYEQYFGPGTRLTVT.

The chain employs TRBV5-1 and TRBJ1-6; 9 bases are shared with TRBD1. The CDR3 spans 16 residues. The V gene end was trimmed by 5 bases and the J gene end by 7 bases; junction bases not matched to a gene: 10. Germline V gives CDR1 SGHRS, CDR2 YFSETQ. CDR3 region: CASSSLSGQGNSPLHF. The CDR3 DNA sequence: TGCGCCAGCAGTTCTTTATCTGGACAGGGGAATTCACCCCTCCACTTT.

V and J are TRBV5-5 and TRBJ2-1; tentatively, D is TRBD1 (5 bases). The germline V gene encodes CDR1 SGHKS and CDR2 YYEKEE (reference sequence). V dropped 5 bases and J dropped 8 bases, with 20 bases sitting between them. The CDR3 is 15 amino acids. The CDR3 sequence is CASRHPLQGPHEQFF. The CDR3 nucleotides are TGTGCCAGCAGACATCCACTGCAGGGTCCCCATGAGCAGTTCTTC.

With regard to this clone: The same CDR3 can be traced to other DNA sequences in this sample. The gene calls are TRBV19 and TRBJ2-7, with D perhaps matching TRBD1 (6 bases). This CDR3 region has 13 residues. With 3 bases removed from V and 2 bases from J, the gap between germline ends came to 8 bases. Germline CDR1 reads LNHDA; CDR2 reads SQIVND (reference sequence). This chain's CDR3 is CASSINRAYEQYF. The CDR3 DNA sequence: TGTGCCAGTAGTATTAACAGGGCCTACGAGCAGTACTTC.

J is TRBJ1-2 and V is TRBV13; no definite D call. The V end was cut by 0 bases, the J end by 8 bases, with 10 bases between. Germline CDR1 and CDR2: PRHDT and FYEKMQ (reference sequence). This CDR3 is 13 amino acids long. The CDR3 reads CASSLGSRGGYTF. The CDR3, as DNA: TGTGCCAGCAGCTTAGGCTCCCGCGGCGGCTACACCTTC.

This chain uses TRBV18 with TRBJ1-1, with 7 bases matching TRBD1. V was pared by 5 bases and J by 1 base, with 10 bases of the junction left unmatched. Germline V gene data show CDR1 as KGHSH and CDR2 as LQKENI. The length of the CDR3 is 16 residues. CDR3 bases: TGTGCCAGCTCAGGGACAGAGCGGATAAAGAACACTGAAGCTTTCTTT. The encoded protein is CASSGTERIKNTEAFF. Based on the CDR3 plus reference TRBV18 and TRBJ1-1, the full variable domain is NAGVMQNPRHLVRRRGQEARLRCSPMKGHSHVYWYRQLPEEGLKFMVYLQKENIIDESGMPKERFSAEFPKEGPSILRIQQVVRGDSAAYFCASSGTERIKNTEAFFGQGTRLTVV.

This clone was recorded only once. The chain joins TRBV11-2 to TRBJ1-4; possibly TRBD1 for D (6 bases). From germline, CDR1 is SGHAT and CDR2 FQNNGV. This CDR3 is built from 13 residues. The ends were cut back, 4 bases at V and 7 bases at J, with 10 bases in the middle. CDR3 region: CASSSVRGEKLFF. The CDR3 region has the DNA TGTGCCAGCAGCTCTGTCAGGGGTGAAAAACTGTTTTTT.

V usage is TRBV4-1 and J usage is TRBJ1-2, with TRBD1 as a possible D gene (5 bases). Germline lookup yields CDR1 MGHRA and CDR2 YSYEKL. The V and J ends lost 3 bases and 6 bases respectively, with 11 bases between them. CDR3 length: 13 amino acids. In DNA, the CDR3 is TGCGCCAGCAGCCAGACCACAGGAGATGGCTACACCTTC. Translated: CASSQTTGDGYTF.

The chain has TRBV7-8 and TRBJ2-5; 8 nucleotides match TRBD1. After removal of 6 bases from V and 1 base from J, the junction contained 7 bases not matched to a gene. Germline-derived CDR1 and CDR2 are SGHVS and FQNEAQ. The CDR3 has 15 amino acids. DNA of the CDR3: TGTGCCAGCAGAAAATGGGACAGGTTCCAAGAGACCCAGTACTTC. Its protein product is CASRKWDRFQETQYF.

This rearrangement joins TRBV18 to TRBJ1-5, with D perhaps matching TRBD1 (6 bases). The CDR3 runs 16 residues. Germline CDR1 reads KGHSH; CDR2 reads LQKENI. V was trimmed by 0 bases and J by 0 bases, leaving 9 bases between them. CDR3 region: CASSPPNRDSNQPQHF. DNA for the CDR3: TGTGCCAGCTCACCACCCAACAGGGATAGCAATCAGCCCCAGCATTTT.

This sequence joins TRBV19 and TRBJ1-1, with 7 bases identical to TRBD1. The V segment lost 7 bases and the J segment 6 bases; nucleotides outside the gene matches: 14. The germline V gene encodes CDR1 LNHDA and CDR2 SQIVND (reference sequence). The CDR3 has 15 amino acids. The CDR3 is CASILNPGGSSEAFF. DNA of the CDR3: TGTGCCAGTATCCTAAATCCAGGGGGATCGTCTGAAGCTTTCTTT.

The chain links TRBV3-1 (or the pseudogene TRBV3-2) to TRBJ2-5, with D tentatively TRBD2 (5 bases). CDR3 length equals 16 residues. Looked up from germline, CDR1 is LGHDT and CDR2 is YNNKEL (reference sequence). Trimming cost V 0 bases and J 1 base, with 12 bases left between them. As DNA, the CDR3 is TGTGCCAGCAGCCAAGAGGAGGTCTTAGGCCAAGAGACCCAGTACTTC. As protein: CASSQEEVLGQETQYF.

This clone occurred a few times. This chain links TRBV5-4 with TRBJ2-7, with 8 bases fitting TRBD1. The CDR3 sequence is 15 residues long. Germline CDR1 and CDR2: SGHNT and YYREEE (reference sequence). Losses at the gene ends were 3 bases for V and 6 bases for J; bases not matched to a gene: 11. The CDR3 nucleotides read TGTGCCAGCAGCTCACAGGGGGTACTACGGGTCGAGCAGTACTTC. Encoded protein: CASSSQGVLRVEQYF.

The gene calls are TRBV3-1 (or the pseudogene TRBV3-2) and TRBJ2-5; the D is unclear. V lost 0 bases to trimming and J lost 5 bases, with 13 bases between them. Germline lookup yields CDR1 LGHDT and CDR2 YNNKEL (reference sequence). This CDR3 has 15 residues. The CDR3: CASSQDVGSKETQYF. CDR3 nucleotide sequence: TGTGCCAGCAGCCAAGATGTCGGTAGCAAGGAGACCCAGTACTTC.

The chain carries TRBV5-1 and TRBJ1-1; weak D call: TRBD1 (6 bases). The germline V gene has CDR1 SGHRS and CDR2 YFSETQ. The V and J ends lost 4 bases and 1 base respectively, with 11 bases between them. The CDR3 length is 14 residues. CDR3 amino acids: CASSRPGQNTEAFF. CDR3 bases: TGCGCCAGCAGCCGCCCGGGACAGAACACTGAAGCTTTCTTT.

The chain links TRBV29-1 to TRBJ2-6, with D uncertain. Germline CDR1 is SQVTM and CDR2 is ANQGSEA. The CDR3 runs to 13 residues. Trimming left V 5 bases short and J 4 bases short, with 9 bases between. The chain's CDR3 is CSVWAGGANVLTF. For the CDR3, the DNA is TGCAGCGTTTGGGCTGGGGGGGCCAACGTCCTGACTTTC. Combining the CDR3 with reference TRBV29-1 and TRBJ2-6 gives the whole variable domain SAVISQKPSRDICQRGTSLTIQCQVDSQVTMMFWYRQQPGQSLTLIATANQGSEATYESGFVIDKFPISRPNLTFSTLTVSNMSPEDSSIYLCSVWAGGANVLTFGAGSRLTVL.

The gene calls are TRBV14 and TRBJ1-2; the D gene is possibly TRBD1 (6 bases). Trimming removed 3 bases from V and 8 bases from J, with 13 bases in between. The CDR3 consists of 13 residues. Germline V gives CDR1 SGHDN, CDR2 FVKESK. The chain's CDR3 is CASSQDHRVGYTF. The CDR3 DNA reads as TGTGCCAGCAGCCAGGACCACAGGGTGGGCTACACCTTC.